These 6 T cell receptor beta chains came from one sample sequenced in a study of breast tumors, draining lymph nodes, adjacent tissues (dated by TCRdb to the mid-2010s). Libraries were built with multiplex PCR. TCRdb lists the instrument as Illumina HiSeq 2000. The public reads were run again by TCRdb, first through fastp at Q25 and then through MiXCR, and only productive beta chains were kept. Rows are combined by CDR3 protein, so each entry shows the most common genes and DNA. A total of hundreds of thousands of distinct CDR3 sequences appear in this sample, 32% of them only once. The leading ten clones occupy 1.4% of the sample. Lymph node samples were obtained from the axillary draining lymph nodes of breast cancer patients. The sample was axillary lymph node tissue. The receptors were gathered from a female donor with breast cancer. Some clones in this sample may be carry-over from other donors' samples.

CDR3 loop: CASSSDRETETQYF. CDR3 bases: TGTGCCAGCAGCTCGGACAGGGAGACGGAGACCCAGTACTTC. This chain joins TRBV7-8 and TRBJ2-5; 8 bases agree with TRBD1. V trimming: 4 bases; J trimming: 5 bases; junction bases outside the gene matches: 6. The CDR3 is 14 residues long. Germline lookup yields CDR1 SGHVS and CDR2 FQNEAQ.

J is TRBJ2-3 and V is TRBV24-1; 12 bases line up with TRBD2. Trimming removed 12 bases from V and 0 bases from J; junction bases left unmatched: 9. The V gene's germline CDR1 is KGHDR and CDR2 SFDVKD. The CDR3 runs 16 residues. CDR3 amino acids: CAWSSLAGGSTDTQYF. CDR3 in DNA: TGTGCCTGGAGTTCGCTAGCGGGGGGGAGCACAGATACGCAGTATTTT.

This clonotype was found many times. The gene calls are TRBV7-9 and TRBJ2-7, with 13 bases identical to TRBD2. This CDR3 spans 14 amino acids. Germline V gene sequence: CDR1 SEHNR, CDR2 FQNEAQ (reference sequence). The V segment lost 5 bases and the J segment 4 bases; nucleotides outside the gene matches: 2. The CDR3 spells CASSVGLAGYEQYF. The DNA for the CDR3 is TGTGCCAGCAGCGTGGGACTAGCGGGGTACGAGCAGTACTTC.

This clonotype came up a few times. A read error is possible here, since a much larger clone lies one base away. This sequence joins TRBV20-1 and TRBJ2-7; 8 bases agree with TRBD1. Germline CDR1 reads DFQATT; CDR2 reads SNEGSKA (reference sequence). The CDR3 consists of 14 residues. The CDR3 sequence: CSASAQGASSEQYF. For the CDR3, the DNA is TGCAGTGCTAGTGCCCAGGGGGCCTCCTCCGAGCAGTACTTC.

This clonotype was seen a single time. The V call is TRBV5-1, the J call TRBJ1-5; maybe TRBD1 (5 bases). This CDR3 contains 16 residues. Germline values: CDR1 SGHRS, CDR2 YFSETQ. Deletions cut 4 bases from V and 2 bases from J, with 16 bases between. CDR3 DNA sequence: TGCGCCAGCAGCGAAAAGGGACTAGCGGGCAATCAGCCCCAGCATTTT. This encodes CASSEKGLAGNQPQHF.

This clonotype was recorded at least ten times. The gene calls are TRBV18 and TRBJ2-5; maybe TRBD1 (6 bases). V lost 3 bases and J lost 3, with 8 bases in between. CDR3 length: 13 amino acids. The germline V gene encodes CDR1 KGHSH and CDR2 LQKENI. CDR3 sequence (DNA): TGTGCCAGCTCACCCACAGGGAAAGAGACCCAGTACTTC. It is translated as CASSPTGKETQYF.